The present T cell receptor (beta chain) was sequenced within a study of blood T cell repertoires in COVID-19. Background on the study: There were acute and convalescent COVID-19 samples, and they came from the United States, Italy and Spain. PBMCs, B-cell-depleted T cells, or T cells provided the cDNA or gDNA that made up the material.

V lost 2 bases and J lost 5, with 10 bases in between. CDR3 length equals 15 residues. CDR1 and CDR2 (germline): MNHEY, SVGAGI. In the original analysis: Amplification of reference gene primers was used by the study to estimate nucleated cell counts. Assay used: immunoSEQ multiplex PCR; TCRdb lists only in-frame clones, some missing. V and J calls and clone size come straight from that table; D and trimming were deduced from the DNA. The repertoire holds 80,000 to 100,000 clones, about 85% seen once, with nearly 4.5% in the top ten. The V and J genes are TRBV6-5 and TRBJ1-6; unclear D gene. The sequencing input was peripheral blood. This TCR derives from a man in his sixties with acute or convalescent COVID-19. This CDR3 reads CASSYLPGDNSPLHF. DNA of the CDR3: TGTGCCAGCAGTTACCTGCCAGGTGATAATTCACCCCTCCACTTT.